These 25 T cell receptor beta chains came from one sample sequenced in a study of cytomegalovirus exposure and HLA in healthy donors. The PCR was carried out with 60 Vbeta primers and 13 Jbeta primers. Here immunoSEQ multiplex PCR was the method, and the copy in TCRdb shows in-frame clones only, minus some. The sample carries about 200,000 clones, 65% to 90% recorded once. Input material: PBMCs. The receptor source for this set is a woman in her twenties or thirties in good health and CMV-seronegative.

The chain uses TRBV28 and TRBJ1-1; tentative D call: TRBD1 (5 bases). Germline V CDR1 and CDR2: MDHEN, SYDVKM. The germline V and J ends were trimmed by 7 bases and 4 bases, with 10 bases remaining between them. The CDR3 is 12 residues long. CDR3 sequence (DNA): TGTGCCAGCACCCTCCAGGGCACTGAAGCTTTCTTT. Protein sequence: CASTLQGTEAFF.

The V call is TRBV7-2, the J call TRBJ2-4; 9 bases fit TRBD1. The germline V gene has CDR1 SGHTA and CDR2 FQGNSA. V shed 5 bases and J 8 bases; nucleotides not matched to a gene: 4. CDR3 size: 13 residues. DNA of the CDR3: TGTGCCAGCAGCCCGACAGGGGGTTACATTCAGTACTTC. Amino acid sequence: CASSPTGGYIQYF.

The chain carries TRBV7-9 and TRBJ2-3; tentatively, D is TRBD2 (5 bases). Per germline, CDR1 SEHNR and CDR2 FQNEAQ (reference sequence). V lost 4 bases, J lost 2 bases, and 13 bases lay in between. The CDR3 loop spans 15 amino acids. In nucleotides, the CDR3 is TGTGCCAGCAGCTCTAGCTGGGCTCCCACAGATACGCAGTATTTT. Its translation is CASSSSWAPTDTQYF. Combining the CDR3 with reference TRBV7-9 and TRBJ2-3 gives the whole variable domain DTGVSQNPRHKITKRGQNVTFRCDPISEHNRLYWYRQTLGQGPEFLTYFQNEAQLEKSRLLSDRFSAERPKGSFSTLEIQRTEQGDSAMYLCASSSSWAPTDTQYFGPGTRLTVL.

The V call is TRBV21-1, the J call TRBJ1-5; the table's D call of TRBD1 was not tested on the DNA. TRBV21-1 counts as a pseudogene. The CDR3 is made up of 13 amino acids. CDR3 DNA sequence: TGTGCCAGCAGGGACAGGGGCAATCAGCCCCAGCATTTT. Protein product: CASRDRGNQPQHF.

V usage is TRBV21-1 and J usage is TRBJ1-4. TRBV21-1 is a pseudogene. The CDR3 spans 17 residues. The CDR3 bases are TGTGCCAGCAGCTCGCGACGGAGGCGGCCGACTAATGAAAAACTGTTTTTT. This gives the protein CASSSRRRRPTNEKLFF.

This chain's CDR3 is CASSKSLGGERYWTSYNEQFF. The CDR3 nucleotides are TGTGCCAGTAGTAAGTCCCTAGGCGGGGAGAGGTATTGGACTTCCTACAATGAGCAGTTCTTC. The J gene is TRBJ2-1, the V gene TRBV19, with a weak D call TRBD2 (6 bases). Germline V lookup: CDR1 LNHDA, CDR2 SQIVND (reference sequence). CDR3 length: 21 amino acids. V dropped 4 bases and J dropped 1 base, with 29 bases sitting between them.

This chain joins TRBV19 and TRBJ1-4; TRBD1 might be the D (5 bases). The CDR3 runs 13 residues. The germline gives CDR1 LNHDA, CDR2 SQIVND (reference sequence). The V and J ends lost 5 bases and 8 bases respectively, with 12 bases between them. This chain's CDR3 is CASSSDREEKLFF. The CDR3 DNA reads as TGTGCCAGTAGTTCCGACAGAGAAGAAAAACTGTTTTTT.

The chain carries TRBV6-4 and TRBJ2-3; D is perhaps TRBD1 (6 bases). The CDR3 covers 14 residues. Germline V gene sequence: CDR1 MRHNA, CDR2 SNTAGT. V lost 6 bases and J lost 1, with 11 bases in between. CDR3 loop: CASSAGVGTDTQYF. DNA of the CDR3: TGTGCCAGCAGCGCAGGGGTGGGCACAGATACGCAGTATTTT.

The chain uses TRBV6-5 and TRBJ2-3, with 14 bases that match TRBD2. The CDR3 covers 13 residues. The germline V gene encodes CDR1 MNHEY and CDR2 SVGAGI. Trimming at V came to 5 bases and at J to 11 bases, leaving 3 bases not matched to a gene. CDR3: CASSLGLAGVQYF. The CDR3 DNA follows: TGTGCCAGCAGTCTGGGACTAGCGGGAGTGCAGTATTTT.

The genes are TRBV28 and TRBJ2-5; 13 nucleotides align to TRBD2. TRBJ2-7 matches the DNA end more closely, so the J call is doubtful. The CDR3 contains 16 residues. CDR1 and CDR2 (germline): MDHEN, SYDVKM. The DNA of the CDR3 is TGTGCCAGCAGTTCTCAACTAGCGGGAGGGCCGGGCGAGCAGTACTTC. Amino acids: CASSSQLAGGPGEQYF.

V is TRBV27 and J is TRBJ2-1, with 7 bases matching TRBD2. The J segment lost 2 bases and the V segment lost 7 bases, leaving 5 bases of the junction unmatched. Germline values: CDR1 MNHEY, CDR2 SMNVEV (reference sequence). The CDR3 is made up of 14 amino acids. CDR3 bases: TGTGCCAGCATGGGGGGGGTAACCTACAATGAGCAGTTCTTC. Protein product: CASMGGVTYNEQFF.

This chain connects TRBV10-1 to TRBJ2-2; D not certain. The germline V and J ends were trimmed by 0 bases and 7 bases, with 9 bases remaining between them. Germline-derived CDR1 and CDR2 are WNHNN and SYGVQD (reference sequence). The CDR3 has 14 amino acids. DNA for the CDR3: TGCGCCAGCAGTGAGTCGAGGCTCGGCGGGGAGCTGTTTTTT. It specifies CASSESRLGGELFF.

The sample holds a few counts of this clone. The CDR3 DNA reads as TGTGCCAGCAGCTCATGGGACAGGGGGCTGAACACTGAAGCTTTCTTT. The encoded protein is CASSSWDRGLNTEAFF. The rearrangement links TRBV7-9 to TRBJ1-1; 12 bases map to TRBD1. The V segment lost 4 bases and the J segment 0 bases; nucleotides outside the gene matches: 3. Germline CDR1 SEHNR, CDR2 FQNEAQ (reference sequence). The CDR3 spans 16 residues. The whole variable domain, filled in from reference TRBV7-9 and TRBJ1-1, reads DTGVSQNPRHKITKRGQNVTFRCDPISEHNRLYWYRQTLGQGPEFLTYFQNEAQLEKSRLLSDRFSAERPKGSFSTLEIQRTEQGDSAMYLCASSSWDRGLNTEAFFGQGTRLTVV.

This clone was detected only a few times. V is TRBV7-3 and J is TRBJ2-3; 7 nucleotides line up with TRBD2. The CDR3 runs to 14 residues. The V gene end was trimmed by 3 bases and the J gene end by 3 bases; junction bases not matched to a gene: 3. Germline V CDR1 and CDR2: SGHTA, FQGTGA. CDR3 residues: CASSFGGSTDTQYF. The DNA of the CDR3 is TGTGCCAGCAGCTTCGGGGGGTCTACAGATACGCAGTATTTT.

This chain joins TRBV2 and TRBJ2-5, with D tentatively TRBD1 (6 bases). This CDR3 spans 14 amino acids. V was cut by 4 bases and J by 3 bases, with 12 bases left in between. Looked up from germline, CDR1 is SNHLY and CDR2 is FYNNEI. CDR3 sequence (DNA): TGTGCCAGCAGTGCACAGGGAAGGGAAGAGACCCAGTACTTC. Its protein product is CASSAQGREETQYF.

The chain recombines TRBV11-1 with TRBJ2-7; TRBD1 might be the D (6 bases). V shed 5 bases and J shed 1 base, with 12 bases lying between them. CDR3 length: 14 residues. From germline, CDR1 is SGHAT and CDR2 FQDESV (reference sequence). The chain's CDR3 is CASSPDSRSYEQYF. The CDR3 nucleotides are TGTGCCAGCAGCCCGGACAGCAGATCCTACGAGCAGTACTTC.

This chain connects TRBV9 to TRBJ2-7, with 13 bases identical to TRBD2. Trimming took 0 bases from V and 2 from J; bases not matched to a gene: 11. CDR1 is SGDLS, CDR2 YYNGEE, per germline. This CDR3 comprises 19 residues. Here the CDR3 DNA reads TGTGCCAGCAGCGTAGGGACTAGCGGGGGTTCCCTATACCCCTACGAGCAGTACTTC. It specifies CASSVGTSGGSLYPYEQYF.

The chain has TRBV28 and TRBJ2-3; TRBD2 aligns across 12 bases. V shed 7 bases, J shed 0 bases, and the junction held 11 bases outside the gene matches. Germline CDR1 and CDR2: MDHEN and SYDVKM. This CDR3 contains 18 residues. CDR3 DNA sequence: TGTGCCAGCACAACTATTTTTGGACTAGCGGGAAGCACAGATACGCAGTATTTT. Residues: CASTTIFGLAGSTDTQYF.

This chain joins TRBV5-1 and TRBJ2-7; D possibly corresponds to TRBD1 (6 bases). V gave up 4 bases and J gave up 1 base, with 12 bases separating them. CDR1 is SGHRS, CDR2 YFSETQ, per germline. This CDR3 contains 14 residues. The CDR3 sequence is CASSPRTESYEQYF. CDR3 coding DNA: TGCGCCAGCAGCCCCCGGACAGAATCCTACGAGCAGTACTTC.

The chain carries TRBV15 and TRBJ2-2, with D tentatively TRBD2 (6 bases). The V and J ends lost 3 bases and 6 bases respectively, with 14 bases between them. This CDR3 has 15 amino acids. Germline V gives CDR1 LNHNV, CDR2 YYDKDF (reference sequence). CDR3 in amino acids: CATSRAGLFPGELFF. CDR3 DNA sequence: TGTGCCACCAGCAGGGCGGGACTCTTCCCCGGGGAGCTGTTTTTT. Full variable domain (remainder filled in from reference TRBV15 and TRBJ2-2): DAMVIQNPRYQVTQFGKPVTLSCSQTLNHNVMYWYQQKSSQAPKLLFHYYDKDFNNEADTPDNFQSRRPNTSFCFLDIRSPGLGDTAMYLCATSRAGLFPGELFFGEGSRLTVL.

The chain joins TRBV29-1 to TRBJ2-1; 7 nucleotides line up with TRBD1. V lost 5 bases and J lost 5; bases outside the gene matches: 6. Per germline, CDR1 SQVTM and CDR2 ANQGSEA. The CDR3 totals 13 residues. The CDR3 DNA sequence: TGCAGCGTTCCCGACAGGGTCGACAATGAGCAGTTCTTC. Translation: CSVPDRVDNEQFF.

The chain employs TRBV6-9 and TRBJ1-2; perhaps TRBD1 as D (5 bases). Per the germline V gene, CDR1 is MNHGY and CDR2 is SVAAGI. The CDR3 has 16 residues. V was shortened by 6 bases and J by 4 bases, with 21 bases between the two germline ends. The CDR3 coding sequence is TGTGCCAGCAGCCCCTTGGATGTAGGGGCCACCTATGGCTACACCTTC. Amino acid sequence: CASSPLDVGATYGYTF.

The chain recombines TRBV5-1 with TRBJ2-7; tentatively, D is TRBD1 (6 bases). V shed 2 bases and J shed 6 bases, with 9 bases lying between them. The CDR3 loop spans 12 amino acids. Per germline, CDR1 SGHRS and CDR2 YFSETQ. Written as DNA, the CDR3 is TGCGCCAGCAGCTTCGTGGGGGCCGAGCAGTACTTC. This codes for CASSFVGAEQYF.

This chain joins TRBV15 and TRBJ2-1; TRBD2 might be the D (6 bases). This CDR3 is built from 13 residues. V lost 1 base to trimming and J lost 7 bases, with 8 bases between them. Germline assignment: CDR1 LNHNV and CDR2 YYDKDF (reference sequence). The CDR3 here is CATSRASGNEQFF. For the CDR3, the DNA is TGTGCCACCAGCAGAGCAAGCGGGAATGAGCAGTTCTTC.

The chain carries TRBV10-3 and TRBJ2-7; 11 bases are a match to TRBD2. The CDR3 runs 14 residues. Trimming removed 10 bases from V and 3 bases from J; junction bases left unmatched: 8. Germline V lookup: CDR1 ENHRY, CDR2 SYGVKD. CDR3 amino acids: CATVAGTSGYEQYF. CDR3 coding DNA: TGTGCCACCGTTGCCGGGACTAGCGGCTACGAGCAGTACTTC.